The sequence of this TCR beta chain was determined in a study of cytomegalovirus exposure and HLA in healthy donors. Sequenced by immunoSEQ multiplex PCR; TCRdb stores in-frame clones only, minus some. The data contain hundreds of thousands of clones, roughly 88% of them singletons. From germline, CDR1 is LNHDA and CDR2 SQIVND (reference sequence). The CDR3 has 16 amino acids. This sequence was found in a woman aged 18-30 years in good health and CMV-seronegative. Input material: PBMCs. The chain carries TRBV19 and TRBJ2-7, with TRBD2 matching 15 bases. The CDR3 loop reads CAPHQGTSGGSYEQYF. The CDR3 nucleotides are TGTGCTCCTCATCAAGGGACTAGCGGGGGGTCCTACGAGCAGTACTTC.